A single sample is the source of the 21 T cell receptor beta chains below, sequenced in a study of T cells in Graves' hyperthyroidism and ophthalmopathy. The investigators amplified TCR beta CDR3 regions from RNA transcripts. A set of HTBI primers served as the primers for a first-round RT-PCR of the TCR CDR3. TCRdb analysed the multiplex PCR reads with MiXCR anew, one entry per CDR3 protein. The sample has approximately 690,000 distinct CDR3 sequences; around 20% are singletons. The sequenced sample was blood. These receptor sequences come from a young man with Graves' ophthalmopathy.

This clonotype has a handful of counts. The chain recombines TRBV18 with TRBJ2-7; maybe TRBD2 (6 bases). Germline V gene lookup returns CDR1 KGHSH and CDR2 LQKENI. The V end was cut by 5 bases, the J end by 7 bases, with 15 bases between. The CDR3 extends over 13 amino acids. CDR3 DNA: TGTGCCAGCTCAGAGACTAGAGTTCGGGAGCAGTACTTC. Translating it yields CASSETRVREQYF.

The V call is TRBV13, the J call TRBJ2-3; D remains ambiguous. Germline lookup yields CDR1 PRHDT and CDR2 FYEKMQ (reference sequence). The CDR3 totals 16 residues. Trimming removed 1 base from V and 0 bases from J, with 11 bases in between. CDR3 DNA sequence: TGTGCCAGCAGCTTAGCGCCCGCGACTAGCACAGATACGCAGTATTTT. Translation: CASSLAPATSTDTQYF.

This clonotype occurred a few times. CDR3: CASSSRTNRGETQYF. The CDR3 DNA reads TGTGCCAGCAGCTCAAGGACCAACCGGGGAGAGACCCAGTACTTC. This rearrangement joins TRBV11-1 to TRBJ2-5; possible D gene TRBD2, 5 bases. This CDR3 comprises 15 residues. Trimming took 4 bases from V and 4 from J, leaving 16 bases between them. Germline V CDR1 and CDR2: SGHAT, FQDESV (reference sequence).

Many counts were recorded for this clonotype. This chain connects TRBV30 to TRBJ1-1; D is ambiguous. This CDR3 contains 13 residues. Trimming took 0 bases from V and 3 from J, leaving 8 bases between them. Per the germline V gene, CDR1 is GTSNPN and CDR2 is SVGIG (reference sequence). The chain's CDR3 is CAWSVDGYTEAFF. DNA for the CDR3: TGTGCCTGGAGTGTTGACGGATACACTGAAGCTTTCTTT.

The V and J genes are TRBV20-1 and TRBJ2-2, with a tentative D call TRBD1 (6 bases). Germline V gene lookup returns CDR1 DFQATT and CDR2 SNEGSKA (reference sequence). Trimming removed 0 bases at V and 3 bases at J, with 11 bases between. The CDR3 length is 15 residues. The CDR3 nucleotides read TGCAGTGCTAGAGATCAAGGGGGATACACCGGGGAGCTGTTTTTT. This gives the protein CSARDQGGYTGELFF.

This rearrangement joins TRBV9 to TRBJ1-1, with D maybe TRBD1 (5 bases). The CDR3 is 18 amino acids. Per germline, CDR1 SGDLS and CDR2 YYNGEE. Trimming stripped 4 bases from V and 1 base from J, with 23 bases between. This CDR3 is CASSPYEGLGYRNTEAFF. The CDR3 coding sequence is TGTGCCAGCAGCCCTTATGAGGGGCTGGGATATAGGAACACTGAAGCTTTCTTT.

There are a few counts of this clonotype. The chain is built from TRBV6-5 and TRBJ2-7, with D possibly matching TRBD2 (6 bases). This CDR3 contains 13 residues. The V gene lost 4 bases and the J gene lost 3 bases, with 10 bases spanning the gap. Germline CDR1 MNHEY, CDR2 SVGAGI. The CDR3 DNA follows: TGTGCCAGCAGTTGGGACTCGGACTACGAGCAGTACTTC. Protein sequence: CASSWDSDYEQYF.

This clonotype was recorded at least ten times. In nucleotides, the CDR3 is TGCGCCAGCAGCTTGAGCAGGGACAATGAGCAGTTCTTC. It is translated as CASSLSRDNEQFF. The rearrangement uses TRBV5-1 and TRBJ2-1; the D gene is possibly TRBD1 (5 bases). The V end was cut by 1 base, the J end by 5 bases, with 7 bases between. This CDR3 region has 13 residues. Germline assignment: CDR1 SGHRS and CDR2 YFSETQ. Looking up the rest from reference TRBV5-1 and TRBJ2-1 gives the full variable domain: KAGVTQTPRYLIKTRGQQVTLSCSPISGHRSVSWYQQTPGQGLQFLFEYFSETQRNKGNFPGRFSGRQFSNSRSEMNVSTLELGDSALYLCASSLSRDNEQFFGPGTRLTVL.

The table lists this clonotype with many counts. For the CDR3, the DNA is TGTGCCAGCAGAGCCGGGACAGCTAAAGCTTTCTTT. Translated, it gives CASRAGTAKAFF. The V gene is TRBV3-1, the J gene TRBJ1-1; TRBD1 aligns across 7 bases. The V and J ends lost 6 bases and 9 bases, in that order; junction bases with no gene match: 7. Germline-derived CDR1 and CDR2 are LGHDT and YNNKEL (reference sequence). This CDR3 has 12 amino acids.

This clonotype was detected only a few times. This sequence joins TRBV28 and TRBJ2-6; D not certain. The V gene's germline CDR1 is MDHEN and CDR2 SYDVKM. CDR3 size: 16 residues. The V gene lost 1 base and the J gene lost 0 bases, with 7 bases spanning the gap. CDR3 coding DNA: TGTGCCAGCAGTTTATACGAATTCTCTGGGGCCAACGTCCTGACTTTC. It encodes CASSLYEFSGANVLTF. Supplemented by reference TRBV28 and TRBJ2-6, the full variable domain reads DVKVTQSSRYLVKRTGEKVFLECVQDMDHENMFWYRQDPGLGLRLIYFSYDVKMKEKGDIPEGYSVSREKKERFSLILESASTNQTSMYLCASSLYEFSGANVLTFGAGSRLTVL.

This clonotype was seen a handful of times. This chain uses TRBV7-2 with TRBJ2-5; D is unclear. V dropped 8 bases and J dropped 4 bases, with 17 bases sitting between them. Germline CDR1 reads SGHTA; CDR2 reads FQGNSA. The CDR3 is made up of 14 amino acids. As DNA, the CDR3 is TGTGCCAGCGAGAGCCTAGTAAGGCCAGAGACCCAGTACTTC. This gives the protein CASESLVRPETQYF.

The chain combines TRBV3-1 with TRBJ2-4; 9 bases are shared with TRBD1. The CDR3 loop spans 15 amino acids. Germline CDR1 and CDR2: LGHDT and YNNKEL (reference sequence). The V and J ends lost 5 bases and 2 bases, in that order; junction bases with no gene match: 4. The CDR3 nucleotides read TGTGCCAGCAGCTACAGGGGGCCCTCCAAAAACATTCAGTACTTC. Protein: CASSYRGPSKNIQYF.

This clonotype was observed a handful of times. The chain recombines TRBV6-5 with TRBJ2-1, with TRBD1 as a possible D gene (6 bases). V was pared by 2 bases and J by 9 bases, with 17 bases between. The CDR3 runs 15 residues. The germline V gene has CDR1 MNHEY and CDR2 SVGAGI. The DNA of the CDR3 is TGTGCCAGCAGTTACGTGGCTTCAGGGGTAGGTGAGCAGTTCTTC. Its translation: CASSYVASGVGEQFF.

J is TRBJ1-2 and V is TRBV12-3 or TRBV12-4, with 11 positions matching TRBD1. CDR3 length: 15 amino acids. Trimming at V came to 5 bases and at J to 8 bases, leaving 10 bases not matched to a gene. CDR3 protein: CASSPGQGAPRGYTF. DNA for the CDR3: TGTGCCAGCAGTCCCGGACAGGGGGCGCCCAGGGGCTACACCTTC.

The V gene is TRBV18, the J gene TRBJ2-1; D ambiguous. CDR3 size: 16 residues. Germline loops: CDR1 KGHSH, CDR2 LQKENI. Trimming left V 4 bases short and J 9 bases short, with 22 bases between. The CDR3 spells CASSRPRTGSSSEQFF. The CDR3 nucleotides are TGTGCCAGCTCACGTCCTAGAACGGGCTCCTCAAGTGAGCAGTTCTTC.

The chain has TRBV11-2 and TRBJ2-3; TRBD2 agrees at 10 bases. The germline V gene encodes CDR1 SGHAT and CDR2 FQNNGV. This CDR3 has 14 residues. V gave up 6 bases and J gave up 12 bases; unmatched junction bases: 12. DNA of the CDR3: TGTGCCAGCAGATTGGGCGGTAGCGGGAGGATTCAGTATTTT. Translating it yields CASRLGGSGRIQYF.

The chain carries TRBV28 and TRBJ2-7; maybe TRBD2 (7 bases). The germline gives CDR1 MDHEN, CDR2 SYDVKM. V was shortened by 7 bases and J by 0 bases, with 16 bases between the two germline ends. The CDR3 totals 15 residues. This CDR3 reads CASTRGGGGSYEQYF. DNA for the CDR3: TGTGCCAGCACCAGGGGTGGGGGGGGCTCCTACGAGCAGTACTTC.

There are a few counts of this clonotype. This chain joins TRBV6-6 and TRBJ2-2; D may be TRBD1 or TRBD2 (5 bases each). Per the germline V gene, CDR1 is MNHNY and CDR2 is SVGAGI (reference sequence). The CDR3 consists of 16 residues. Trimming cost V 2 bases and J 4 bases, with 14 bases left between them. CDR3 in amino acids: CASSYRSPGATGELFF. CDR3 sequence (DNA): TGTGCCAGCAGTTACCGGTCACCCGGGGCCACCGGGGAGCTGTTTTTT.

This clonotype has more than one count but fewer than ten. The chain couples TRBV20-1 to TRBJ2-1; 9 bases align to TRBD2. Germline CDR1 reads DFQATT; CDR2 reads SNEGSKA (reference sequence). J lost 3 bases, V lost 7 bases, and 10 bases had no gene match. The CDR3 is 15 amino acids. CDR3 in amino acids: CSGLAGVRLYNEQFF. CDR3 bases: TGCAGTGGGTTAGCGGGAGTCCGCCTCTACAATGAGCAGTTCTTC.

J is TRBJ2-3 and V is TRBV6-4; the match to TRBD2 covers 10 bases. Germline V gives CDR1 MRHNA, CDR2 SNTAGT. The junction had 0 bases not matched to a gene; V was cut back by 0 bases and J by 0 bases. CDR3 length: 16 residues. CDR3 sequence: CASSDSTSGSTDTQYF. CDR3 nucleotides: TGTGCCAGCAGTGACTCGACTAGCGGGAGCACAGATACGCAGTATTTT.

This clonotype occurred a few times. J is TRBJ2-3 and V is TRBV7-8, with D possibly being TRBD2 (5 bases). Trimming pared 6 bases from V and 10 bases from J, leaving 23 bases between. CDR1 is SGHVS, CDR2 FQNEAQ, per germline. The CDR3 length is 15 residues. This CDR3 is CASRAFMDSYGPQYF. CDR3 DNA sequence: TGTGCCAGCAGAGCTTTTATGGACTCCTACGGTCCGCAGTATTTT.